The next 5 T cell receptor beta chains were all read from a single sample in a study of blood T cell repertoires in COVID-19. Data came from immunoSEQ multiplex PCR; TCRdb stores just in-frame clones and leaves some out. The sample has under 450,000 clones, roughly 92% seen once. The sample comprised PBMCs or T cells enriched from blood (not recorded which). Source of these receptors: a woman in her thirties or forties who had been exposed to COVID-19.

The rearrangement links TRBV6-1 to TRBJ2-3; D perhaps matches TRBD2 (7 bases). Germline CDR1 and CDR2: MNHNS and SASEGT. Trimming took 3 bases from V and 3 from J, leaving 13 bases between them. This CDR3 is 15 amino acids long. The CDR3, as DNA: TGTGCCAGCAGTGAGGTGGGGGGGCAGACAGATACGCAGTATTTT. Encoded protein: CASSEVGGQTDTQYF.

V usage is TRBV15 and J usage is TRBJ1-1; no firm D call. V gave up 1 base and J gave up 6 bases, with 9 bases separating them. CDR1 and CDR2 from the germline V gene are LNHNV and YYDKDF (reference sequence). The CDR3 is 13 residues long. The CDR3 is CATSRGGPPEAFF. In DNA form, the CDR3 reads TGTGCCACCAGCAGAGGAGGCCCCCCTGAAGCTTTCTTT.

This chain connects TRBV5-5 to TRBJ1-2, with D possibly TRBD1 on 5 matching bases. V was cut by 4 bases and J by 11 bases, with 15 bases left in between. The CDR3 extends over 12 amino acids. Germline V CDR1 and CDR2: SGHKS, YYEKEE (reference sequence). The CDR3 loop reads CASSLTLGGYTF. CDR3 DNA sequence: TGTGCCAGCAGCCTGACATTGGGGGGATACACCTTC.

This chain links TRBV19 with TRBJ1-1, with 9 bases identical to TRBD1. This CDR3 contains 16 residues. Germline trimming cut 2 bases from V and 0 bases from J; bases unmatched to any gene: 4. The germline V gene has CDR1 LNHDA and CDR2 SQIVND (reference sequence). The CDR3 region has the DNA TGTGCCAGTAGTATATTACAGGGGGCGATGAACACTGAAGCTTTCTTT. It is translated as CASSILQGAMNTEAFF.

This chain joins TRBV19 and TRBJ2-3, with TRBD2 matching 7 bases. The length of the CDR3 is 16 residues. Germline V gives CDR1 LNHDA, CDR2 SQIVND (reference sequence). J lost 0 bases, V lost 5 bases, and 8 bases had no gene match. CDR3 protein: CASSPQSGASTDTQYF. The CDR3 nucleotides read TGTGCCAGTAGTCCGCAAAGCGGGGCTAGCACAGATACGCAGTATTTT. Full variable domain (missing parts from reference TRBV19 and TRBJ2-3): DGGITQSPKYLFRKEGQNVTLSCEQNLNHDAMYWYRQDPGQGLRLIYYSQIVNDFQKGDIAEGYSVSREKKESFPLTVTSAQKNPTAFYLCASSPQSGASTDTQYFGPGTRLTVL.